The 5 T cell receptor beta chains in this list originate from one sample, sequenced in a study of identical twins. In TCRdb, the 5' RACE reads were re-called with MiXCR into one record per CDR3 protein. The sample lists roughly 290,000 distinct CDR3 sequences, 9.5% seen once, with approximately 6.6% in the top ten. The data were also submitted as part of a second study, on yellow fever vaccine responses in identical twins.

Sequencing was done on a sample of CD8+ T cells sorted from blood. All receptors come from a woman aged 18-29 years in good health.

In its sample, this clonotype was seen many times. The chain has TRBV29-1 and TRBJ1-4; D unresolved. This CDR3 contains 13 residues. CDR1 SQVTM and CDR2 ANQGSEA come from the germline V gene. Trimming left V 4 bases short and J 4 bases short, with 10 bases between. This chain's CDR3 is CSVAAEDNEKLFF. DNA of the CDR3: TGCAGCGTTGCCGCCGAGGATAATGAAAAACTGTTTTTT.

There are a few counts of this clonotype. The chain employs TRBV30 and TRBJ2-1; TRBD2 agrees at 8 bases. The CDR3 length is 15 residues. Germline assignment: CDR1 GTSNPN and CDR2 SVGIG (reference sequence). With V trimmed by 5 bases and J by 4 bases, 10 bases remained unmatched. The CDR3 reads CAWELQAGEYNEQFF. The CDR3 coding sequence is TGTGCCTGGGAACTACAAGCGGGGGAATACAATGAGCAGTTCTTC.

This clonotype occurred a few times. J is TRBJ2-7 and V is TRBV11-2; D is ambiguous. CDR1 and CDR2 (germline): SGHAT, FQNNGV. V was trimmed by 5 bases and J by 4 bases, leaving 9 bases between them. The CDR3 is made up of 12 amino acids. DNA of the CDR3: TGTGCCAGCAGCGGGCTGGTATACGAGCAGTACTTC. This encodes CASSGLVYEQYF.

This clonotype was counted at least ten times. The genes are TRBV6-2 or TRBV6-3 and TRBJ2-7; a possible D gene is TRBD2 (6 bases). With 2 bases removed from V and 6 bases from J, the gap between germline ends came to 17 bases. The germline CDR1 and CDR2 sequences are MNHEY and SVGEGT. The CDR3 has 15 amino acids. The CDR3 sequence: CASSYTGGPKGEQYF. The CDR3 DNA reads TGTGCCAGCAGTTACACAGGAGGGCCCAAGGGCGAGCAGTACTTC.

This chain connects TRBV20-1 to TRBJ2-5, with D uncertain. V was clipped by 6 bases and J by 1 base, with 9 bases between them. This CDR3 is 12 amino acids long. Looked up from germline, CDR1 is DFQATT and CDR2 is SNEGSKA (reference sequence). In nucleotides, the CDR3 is TGCAGTGCGAGCCGCGGCCAAGAGACCCAGTACTTC. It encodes CSASRGQETQYF.